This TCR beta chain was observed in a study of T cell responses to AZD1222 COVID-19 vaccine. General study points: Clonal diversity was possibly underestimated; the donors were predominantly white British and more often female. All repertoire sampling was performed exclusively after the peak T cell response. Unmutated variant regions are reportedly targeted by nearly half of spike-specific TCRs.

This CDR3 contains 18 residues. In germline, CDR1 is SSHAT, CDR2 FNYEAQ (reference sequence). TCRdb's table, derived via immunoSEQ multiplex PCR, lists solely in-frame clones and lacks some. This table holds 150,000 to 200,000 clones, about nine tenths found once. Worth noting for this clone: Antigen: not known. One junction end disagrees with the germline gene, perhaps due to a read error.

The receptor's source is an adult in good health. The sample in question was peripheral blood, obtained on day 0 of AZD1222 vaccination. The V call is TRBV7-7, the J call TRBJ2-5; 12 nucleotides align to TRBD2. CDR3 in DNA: TGTGCTAGCAGCGGAGGACTAGCGGGAAGGGTGGGTGAGGAGACCCAGTACTTC. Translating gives CASSGGLAGRVGEETQYF.